This T cell receptor beta chain was recorded in a study of PD-L1 blockade in urothelial cancer. Turning to the study itself: Blood analysis was done at 3 weeks (second dose) and 6 weeks after treatment began.

This CDR3 has 13 amino acids. Germline V lookup: CDR1 LNHDA, CDR2 SQIVND (reference sequence). V lost 4 bases and J lost 4, with 10 bases in between. Time point described: peripheral blood 6 weeks after treatment start. Sequencing was performed with immunoSEQ multiplex PCR; in TCRdb, only in-frame clones are kept and a portion is missing. The repertoire holds some 110,000 clones, with roughly 91% as singletons. The source is a man in his fifties or sixties with urothelial cancer. This chain links TRBV19 with TRBJ2-5; D remains unclear. This specimen consisted of PBMCs, obtained around atezolizumab (anti-PD-L1) treatment. The CDR3 sequence: CASSTQLLETQYF. CDR3 coding DNA: TGTGCCAGTAGTACTCAGTTATTAGAGACCCAGTACTTC.